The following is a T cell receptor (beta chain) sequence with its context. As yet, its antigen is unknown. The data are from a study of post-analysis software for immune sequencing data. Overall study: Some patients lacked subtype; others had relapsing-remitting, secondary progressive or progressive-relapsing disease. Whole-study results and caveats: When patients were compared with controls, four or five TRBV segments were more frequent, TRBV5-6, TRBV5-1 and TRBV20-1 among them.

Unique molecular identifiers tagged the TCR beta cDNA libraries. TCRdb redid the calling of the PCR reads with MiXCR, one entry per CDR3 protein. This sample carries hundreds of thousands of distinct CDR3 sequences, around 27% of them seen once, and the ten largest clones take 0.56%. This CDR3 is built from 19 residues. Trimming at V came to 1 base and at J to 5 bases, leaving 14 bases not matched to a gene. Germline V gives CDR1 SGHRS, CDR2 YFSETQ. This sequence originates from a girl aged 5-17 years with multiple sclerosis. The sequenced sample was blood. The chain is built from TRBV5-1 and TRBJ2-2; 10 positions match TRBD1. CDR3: CASSLSFRGQGSFTGELFF. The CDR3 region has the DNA TGCGCCAGCAGCTTGTCCTTCAGGGGACAGGGGAGTTTTACCGGGGAGCTGTTTTTT.